This T cell receptor (beta chain) was sequenced in a study of OX40 agonist ivuxolimab in advanced cancers. Data came from immunoSEQ multiplex PCR; TCRdb stores just in-frame clones and leaves some out. Of approximately 17,000 clones detected, 90% appear once; the ten largest clones hold roughly 28%. This CDR3 spans 13 amino acids. J was trimmed by 4 bases and V by 5 bases; bases with no gene match: 7. Germline values: CDR1 GTSNPN, CDR2 SVGIG (reference sequence). The starting material was CD4+ or CD8+ T cells sorted from blood, obtained in a trial of the OX40 agonist ivuxolimab. This chain links TRBV30 with TRBJ2-5; TRBD2 matches 7 bases. The clonotype was recovered from an adult with an advanced solid tumor such as melanoma, head and neck, liver or kidney cancer. The CDR3 is CAWSGGGSETQYF. In nucleotides, the CDR3 is TGTGCCTGGTCTGGGGGGGGGTCAGAGACCCAGTACTTC.